This T cell receptor beta chain is from a study of blood T cell repertoires in COVID-19. Study information: Both acute and convalescent COVID-19 samples were obtained from the United States, Italy and Spain. Sample material is recorded as cDNA or gDNA derived from T cells, B-cell-depleted T cells, or PBMCs.

The CDR3 loop spans 13 amino acids. Trimming stripped 5 bases from V and 4 bases from J, with 9 bases between. As handled by the study authors: Quantification of nucleated cells was approximated via reference gene primer amplification. Measured with immunoSEQ multiplex PCR; TCRdb has only the in-frame clones, and not every one. V, J and clone size derive from that table, while D and trimming were established from the DNA sequence. This table holds about 78,000 clones, approximately 86% found once. The table lists this clone with a few counts. The sample consisted of peripheral blood. The source is a man aged 50 to 59 with active or convalescent COVID-19. V is TRBV12-3 or TRBV12-4 and J is TRBJ2-4, with D possibly TRBD1 on 6 matching bases. CDR3 residues: CASSQGLKNIQYF. In DNA form, the CDR3 reads TGTGCCAGCAGTCAGGGGTTAAAAAACATTCAGTACTTC.